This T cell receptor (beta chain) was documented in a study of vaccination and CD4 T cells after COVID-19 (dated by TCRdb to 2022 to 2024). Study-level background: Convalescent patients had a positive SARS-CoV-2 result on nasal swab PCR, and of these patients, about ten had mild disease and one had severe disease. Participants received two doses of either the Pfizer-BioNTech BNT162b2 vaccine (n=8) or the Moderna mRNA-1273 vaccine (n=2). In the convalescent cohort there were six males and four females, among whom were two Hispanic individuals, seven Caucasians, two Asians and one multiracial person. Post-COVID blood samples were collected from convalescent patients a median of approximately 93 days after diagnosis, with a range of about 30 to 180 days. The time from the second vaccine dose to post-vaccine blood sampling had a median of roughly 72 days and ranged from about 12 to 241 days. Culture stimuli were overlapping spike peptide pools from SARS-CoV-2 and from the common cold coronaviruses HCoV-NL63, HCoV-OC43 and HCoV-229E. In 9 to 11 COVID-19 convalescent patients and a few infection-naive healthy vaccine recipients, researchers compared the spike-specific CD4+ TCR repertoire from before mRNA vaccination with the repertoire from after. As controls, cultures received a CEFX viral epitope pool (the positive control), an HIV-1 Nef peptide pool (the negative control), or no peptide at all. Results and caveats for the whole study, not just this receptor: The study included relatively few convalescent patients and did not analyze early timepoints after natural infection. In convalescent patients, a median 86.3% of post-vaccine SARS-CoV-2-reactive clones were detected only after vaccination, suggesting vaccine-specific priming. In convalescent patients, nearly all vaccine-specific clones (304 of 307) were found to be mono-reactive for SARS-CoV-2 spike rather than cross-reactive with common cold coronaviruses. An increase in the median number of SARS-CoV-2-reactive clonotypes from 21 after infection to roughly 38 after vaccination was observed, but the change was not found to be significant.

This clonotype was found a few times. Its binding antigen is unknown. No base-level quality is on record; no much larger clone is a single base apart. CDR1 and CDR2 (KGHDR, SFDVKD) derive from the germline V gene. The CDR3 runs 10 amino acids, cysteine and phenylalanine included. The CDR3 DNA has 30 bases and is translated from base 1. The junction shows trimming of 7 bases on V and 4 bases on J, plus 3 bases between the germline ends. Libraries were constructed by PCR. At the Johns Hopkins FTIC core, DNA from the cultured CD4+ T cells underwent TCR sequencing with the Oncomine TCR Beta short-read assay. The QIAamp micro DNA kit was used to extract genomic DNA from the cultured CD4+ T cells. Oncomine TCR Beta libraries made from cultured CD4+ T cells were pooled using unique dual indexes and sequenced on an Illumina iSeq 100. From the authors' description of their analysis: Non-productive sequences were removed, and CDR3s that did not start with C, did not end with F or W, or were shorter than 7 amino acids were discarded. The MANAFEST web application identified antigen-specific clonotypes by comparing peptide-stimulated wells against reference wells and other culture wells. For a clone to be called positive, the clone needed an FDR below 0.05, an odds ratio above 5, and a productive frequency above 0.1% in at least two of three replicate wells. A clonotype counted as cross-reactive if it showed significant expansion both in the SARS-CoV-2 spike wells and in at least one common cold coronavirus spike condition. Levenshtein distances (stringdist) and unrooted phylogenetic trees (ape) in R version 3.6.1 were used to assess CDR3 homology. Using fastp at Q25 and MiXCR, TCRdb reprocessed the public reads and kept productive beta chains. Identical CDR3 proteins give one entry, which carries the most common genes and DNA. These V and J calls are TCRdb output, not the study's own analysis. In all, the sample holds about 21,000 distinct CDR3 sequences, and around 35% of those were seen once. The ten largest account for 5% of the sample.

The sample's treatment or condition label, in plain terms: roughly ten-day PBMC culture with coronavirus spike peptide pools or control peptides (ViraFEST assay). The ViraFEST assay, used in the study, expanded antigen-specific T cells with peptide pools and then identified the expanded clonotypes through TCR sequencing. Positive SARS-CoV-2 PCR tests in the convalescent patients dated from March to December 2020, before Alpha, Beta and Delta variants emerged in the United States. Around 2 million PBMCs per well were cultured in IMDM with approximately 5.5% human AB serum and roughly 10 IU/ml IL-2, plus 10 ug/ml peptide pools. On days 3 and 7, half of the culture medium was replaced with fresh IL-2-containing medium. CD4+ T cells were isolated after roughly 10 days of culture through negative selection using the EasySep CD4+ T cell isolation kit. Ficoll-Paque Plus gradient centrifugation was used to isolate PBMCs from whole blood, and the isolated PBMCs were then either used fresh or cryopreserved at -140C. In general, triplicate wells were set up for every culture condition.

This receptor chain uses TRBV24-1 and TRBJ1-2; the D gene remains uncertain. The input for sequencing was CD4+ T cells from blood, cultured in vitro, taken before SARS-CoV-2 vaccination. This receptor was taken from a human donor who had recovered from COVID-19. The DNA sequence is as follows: TGTGCCACCAGATCCTATGGCTACACCTTC. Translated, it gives CATRSYGYTF.